Listed here are 17 T cell receptor beta chains from one sample, sequenced in a study of shared clonotypes between healthy human individuals. The assay was immunoSEQ multiplex PCR, and TCRdb's table has in-frame clones only and misses some. This repertoire shows 560,000 or so clones, around 96% found once; its top ten account for 0.095% to 0.13%. Terminally differentiated effector memory CD45RA+ cells were excluded by CCR7 positive selection of CD45RO-negative cells. The sequenced material came from naive CD8+ T cells sorted from blood. Receptor source: a woman aged 25 to 39 in good health.

The rearrangement links TRBV5-4 to TRBJ2-3, with 9 bases matching TRBD1. CDR3 length: 16 residues. In germline, CDR1 is SGHNT, CDR2 YYREEE (reference sequence). Trimming cost V 3 bases and J 1 base; bases outside gene matches: 6. In DNA, the CDR3 is TGTGCCAGCAGCTCCGGACAGGGGTTGGGCACAGATACGCAGTATTTT. This gives the protein CASSSGQGLGTDTQYF.

This chain connects TRBV25-1 to TRBJ1-5; 7 bases map to TRBD1. The CDR3 has 15 residues. V was clipped by 5 bases and J by 0 bases; unmatched bases: 4. CDR1 and CDR2 (germline): MGHDK, SYGVNS. DNA for the CDR3: TGTGCCAGCAGTACAGGGGCAGATAGCAATCAGCCCCAGCATTTT. Protein sequence: CASSTGADSNQPQHF.

Turning to this clone: A read error may produce the germline difference seen at one junction end. This sequence joins TRBV5-4 and TRBJ1-1; a weak D match, TRBD1 (5 bases). Germline-derived CDR1 and CDR2 are SGHNT and YYREEE (reference sequence). This CDR3 has 13 residues. CDR3 sequence: CASSLGGNPEAFF. CDR3 bases: TGTGCCAGCAGCTTGGGGGGGAACCCTGAAGCTTTCTTT.

On this clone itself: The sample contains more than one DNA sequence encoding this CDR3. The chain couples TRBV27 to TRBJ2-2, with no clear D. The CDR3 totals 14 residues. Germline CDR1 is MNHEY and CDR2 is SMNVEV (reference sequence). Trimming shortened V by 2 bases and J by 1 base, and 5 bases separated the two germline ends. The chain's CDR3 is CASSLGLNTGELFF. The CDR3 DNA reads as TGTGCCAGCAGTTTAGGGTTGAACACCGGGGAGCTGTTTTTT.

The chain has TRBV19 and TRBJ1-1, with 7 bases fitting TRBD1. The germline V gene has CDR1 LNHDA and CDR2 SQIVND (reference sequence). The CDR3 loop spans 14 amino acids. The V segment lost 5 bases and the J segment 6 bases; nucleotides outside the gene matches: 9. The CDR3 loop reads CASSYYGTVSEAFF. The CDR3 nucleotides read TGTGCCAGTAGTTATTACGGGACAGTCTCTGAAGCTTTCTTT.

The gene calls are TRBV19 and TRBJ2-7, with D maybe TRBD2 (6 bases). The CDR3 spans 14 residues. Germline CDR1 is LNHDA and CDR2 is SQIVND (reference sequence). Trimming shortened V by 5 bases and J by 2 bases, and 13 bases separated the two germline ends. The CDR3 DNA reads TGTGCCAGTAGTGCGGGACCCGCAGCCTACGAGCAGTACTTC. As protein: CASSAGPAAYEQYF.

The chain is built from TRBV7-2 and TRBJ2-7; possibly TRBD1 for D (5 bases). Trimming took off 5 bases at V and 0 bases at J, with 11 bases between the two ends. Germline lookup yields CDR1 SGHTA and CDR2 FQGNSA. The CDR3 has 14 residues. The DNA of the CDR3 is TGTGCCAGCAGCCCCAGGACACCCTCCTACGAGCAGTACTTC. This sequence encodes CASSPRTPSYEQYF.

V is TRBV2 and J is TRBJ2-7, with TRBD2 matching 11 bases. The J segment lost 3 bases and the V segment lost 6 bases, leaving 4 bases of the junction unmatched. This CDR3 has 14 residues. CDR1 is SNHLY and CDR2 is FYNNEI in the germline V gene. DNA for the CDR3: TGTGCCAGCAGCGGGACTAGCGGACTCTACGAGCAGTACTTC. Residues: CASSGTSGLYEQYF.

The rearrangement links TRBV6-5 to TRBJ2-7; TRBD2 is a possible D gene (6 bases). CDR3 size: 14 residues. V lost 5 bases to trimming and J lost 7 bases, with 18 bases between them. The V gene's germline CDR1 is MNHEY and CDR2 SVGAGI. The CDR3 spells CASSKWGVQEEQYF. The CDR3 DNA sequence: TGTGCCAGCAGTAAGTGGGGGGTCCAGGAAGAGCAGTACTTC.

The chain uses TRBV28 and TRBJ2-1; D gene ambiguous. Trimming cost V 8 bases and J 3 bases, with 17 bases left between them. Germline-derived CDR1 and CDR2 are MDHEN and SYDVKM. The CDR3 totals 15 residues. The CDR3 spells CASCCRALVYNEQFF. CDR3 coding DNA: TGTGCCAGCTGTTGCCGGGCCCTCGTCTACAATGAGCAGTTCTTC.

The rearrangement joins TRBV5-6 to TRBJ2-2; a possible D gene is TRBD1 (6 bases). Germline V gives CDR1 SGHDT, CDR2 YYEEEE. Trimming took 4 bases from V and 5 from J, leaving 9 bases between them. The CDR3 extends over 13 amino acids. The chain's CDR3 is CASSRGQTGELFF. CDR3 bases: TGTGCCAGCAGCCGTGGACAGACCGGGGAGCTGTTTTTT.

As for this clone: The same CDR3 can be traced to other DNA sequences in this sample. The rearrangement joins TRBV30 to TRBJ2-7; tentatively, D is TRBD1 (6 bases). Germline values: CDR1 GTSNPN, CDR2 SVGIG (reference sequence). This CDR3 region has 12 residues. Trimming cost V 0 bases and J 4 bases, with 7 bases left between them. CDR3 DNA: TGTGCCTGGAGTGTACAGGGATACGAGCAGTACTTC. Amino acids: CAWSVQGYEQYF.

As DNA, the CDR3 is TGCAGCGTTGTAATAGCGGGACTTGAGCAGTTCTTC. Protein product: CSVVIAGLEQFF. This chain connects TRBV29-1 to TRBJ2-1, with TRBD2 identical over 8 bases. In germline, CDR1 is SQVTM, CDR2 ANQGSEA. The CDR3 is made up of 12 amino acids. The V segment lost 4 bases and the J segment 9 bases; nucleotides outside the gene matches: 5.

This clone showed up just once. V is TRBV6-5 and J is TRBJ2-2; D tentatively fits TRBD1 or TRBD2 (5 bases each). The CDR3 runs to 14 residues. Germline-derived CDR1 and CDR2 are MNHEY and SVGAGI. V lost 5 bases and J lost 3, with 10 bases in between. This chain's CDR3 is CASSPGAHTGELFF. CDR3 sequence (DNA): TGTGCCAGCAGTCCCGGGGCCCACACCGGGGAGCTGTTTTTT.

This clone was picked up one time. This chain links TRBV13 with TRBJ2-7; D unclear. The CDR3 has 13 residues. V lost 5 bases and J 6 bases, leaving 14 bases between the germline ends. Germline V CDR1 and CDR2: PRHDT, FYEKMQ (reference sequence). CDR3 sequence: CASSQAISIEQYF. The CDR3 DNA reads TGTGCCAGCAGCCAAGCCATCAGCATCGAGCAGTACTTC. The full variable domain, its missing parts supplied by reference TRBV13 and TRBJ2-7, is AAGVIQSPRHLIKEKRETATLKCYPIPRHDTVYWYQQGPGQDPQFLISFYEKMQSDKGSIPDRFSAQQFSDYHSELNMSSLELGDSALYFCASSQAISIEQYFGPGTRLTVT.

The chain joins TRBV27 to TRBJ1-1; TRBD1 might be the D (5 bases). CDR3 length: 13 amino acids. V gave up 5 bases and J gave up 1 base, with 8 bases separating them. Per the germline V gene, CDR1 is MNHEY and CDR2 is SMNVEV (reference sequence). The CDR3: CASSTTENTEAFF. DNA for the CDR3: TGTGCCAGCAGTACGACAGAGAACACTGAAGCTTTCTTT.

Turning to this clone: Other DNA sequences from this sample encode an identical CDR3 as well. J is TRBJ1-1 and V is TRBV5-4; the D gene is possibly TRBD1 (5 bases). This CDR3 region has 12 residues. Trimming took 2 bases from V and 5 from J, leaving 7 bases between them. In germline, CDR1 is SGHNT, CDR2 YYREEE (reference sequence). CDR3 coding DNA: TGTGCCAGCAGCTTCGGGGGTACTGAAGCTTTCTTT. The encoded protein is CASSFGGTEAFF.